This is a list of T cell receptor beta chains from one sample in a study of blood T cell repertoires in COVID-19. Sequenced by immunoSEQ multiplex PCR; TCRdb stores in-frame clones only, minus some. This table has fewer than 250,000 clones, approximately 86% appearing once. Input material: peripheral blood. These receptors were taken from a man aged 25 to 40 with acute or convalescent COVID-19. Both conserved end residues are part of each CDR3. A D gene is named only where the DNA matches it firmly. A row's size may be missing; if present it is once, few, many or a size class.

j_call: TRBJ2-7; d_call: TRBD1; v_call: TRBV6-5; clone_size: NA; cdr3_length: 11; cdr3_aa: CASNRPGGPYF; cdr3_nt: TGTGCCAGCAACCGACCAGGGGGCCCGTACTTC
j_call: TRBJ2-2; d_call: NA; v_call: TRBV10-1; clone_size: NA; cdr3_length: 14; cdr3_aa: CARRHVKNTGELFF; cdr3_nt: TGCGCCAGGAGACACGTGAAGAACACCGGGGAGCTGTTTTTT
j_call: TRBJ1-5; d_call: NA; v_call: TRBV6-6; clone_size: NA; cdr3_length: 14; cdr3_aa: CASSYQGPNQPQHF; cdr3_nt: TGTGCCAGCAGTTATCAGGGGCCCAATCAGCCCCAGCATTTT
j_call: TRBJ2-3; d_call: TRBD2; v_call: TRBV30; clone_size: once; cdr3_length: 15; cdr3_aa: CALGPSGHFTDTQYF; cdr3_nt: TGTGCCTTGGGACCTAGCGGACACTTCACAGATACGCAGTATTTT
j_call: TRBJ1-5; d_call: NA; v_call: TRBV5-1; clone_size: NA; cdr3_length: 13; cdr3_aa: CASSLRENQPQHF; cdr3_nt: TGCGCCAGCAGCTTGAGAGAAAATCAGCCCCAGCATTTT
j_call: TRBJ2-1; d_call: TRBD2; v_call: TRBV19; clone_size: NA; cdr3_length: 16; cdr3_aa: CASSINSGGPYNEQFF; cdr3_nt: TGTGCCAGTAGTATAAATAGCGGGGGGCCCTACAATGAGCAGTTCTTC
j_call: TRBJ2-1; d_call: NA; v_call: TRBV5-1; clone_size: NA; cdr3_length: 13; cdr3_aa: CASSLAQGDEQFF; cdr3_nt: TGCGCCAGCAGCTTGGCGCAGGGCGATGAGCAGTTCTTC
j_call: TRBJ1-3; d_call: TRBD1; v_call: TRBV10-3; clone_size: NA; cdr3_length: 15; cdr3_aa: CAISAGGPSGNTIYF; cdr3_nt: TGTGCCATCAGCGCAGGGGGACCCTCTGGAAACACCATATATTTT
j_call: TRBJ2-6; d_call: NA; v_call: TRBV5-1; clone_size: NA; cdr3_length: 15; cdr3_aa: CASSLGSSGANVLTF; cdr3_nt: TGCGCCAGCAGCTTGGGGAGCTCTGGGGCCAACGTCCTGACTTTC
j_call: TRBJ1-2; d_call: TRBD1; v_call: TRBV3-1/TRBV3-2; clone_size: NA; cdr3_length: 17; cdr3_aa: CASSPLVRTGDADGYTF; cdr3_nt: TGTGCCAGCAGCCCGCTAGTCCGGACAGGGGATGCGGATGGCTACACCTTC
j_call: TRBJ2-5; d_call: TRBD1; v_call: TRBV28; clone_size: NA; cdr3_length: 16; cdr3_aa: CASSLIRTGLQETQYF; cdr3_nt: TGTGCCAGCAGTTTGATAAGGACAGGCCTCCAAGAGACCCAGTACTTC
j_call: TRBJ2-1; d_call: TRBD1; v_call: TRBV11-1; clone_size: NA; cdr3_length: 14; cdr3_aa: CASSRDRANNEQFF; cdr3_nt: TGTGCCAGCAGCCGGGACAGGGCAAACAATGAGCAGTTCTTC
j_call: TRBJ2-4; d_call: TRBD1; v_call: TRBV28; clone_size: few; cdr3_length: 19; cdr3_aa: CASSFYYGQGAGAKNIQYF; cdr3_nt: TGTGCCAGCAGTTTCTATTACGGACAGGGGGCTGGGGCCAAAAACATTCAGTACTTC
j_call: TRBJ2-1; d_call: NA; v_call: TRBV7-3; clone_size: NA; cdr3_length: 15; cdr3_aa: CASSLGGQTYNEQFF; cdr3_nt: TGTGCCAGCAGCTTAGGAGGGCAAACCTACAATGAGCAGTTCTTC
j_call: TRBJ2-2; d_call: NA; v_call: TRBV7-6; clone_size: NA; cdr3_length: 16; cdr3_aa: CASSHGRVSDTGELFF; cdr3_nt: TGTGCCAGCAGCCACGGCAGGGTATCGGACACCGGGGAGCTGTTTTTT
j_call: TRBJ2-1; d_call: NA; v_call: TRBV7-3; clone_size: NA; cdr3_length: 14; cdr3_aa: CASSATRTNNEQFF; cdr3_nt: TGTGCCAGCAGCGCCACCCGGACTAATAATGAGCAGTTCTTC
j_call: TRBJ2-2; d_call: TRBD1; v_call: TRBV9; clone_size: NA; cdr3_length: 14; cdr3_aa: CASSVQTGSGELFF; cdr3_nt: TGTGCCAGCAGCGTTCAGACAGGGTCCGGGGAGCTGTTTTTT
j_call: TRBJ1-2; d_call: NA; v_call: TRBV28; clone_size: NA; cdr3_length: 20; cdr3_aa: CASSLWGVSGEGREFYGYTF; cdr3_nt: TGTGCCAGCAGTTTATGGGGGGTTTCCGGGGAGGGCCGAGAGTTCTATGGCTACACCTTC
j_call: TRBJ2-5; d_call: NA; v_call: TRBV5-1; clone_size: NA; cdr3_length: 17; cdr3_aa: CASSSARTSARGETQYF; cdr3_nt: TGCGCCAGCAGCTCGGCCAGGACTTCAGCGCGCGGGGAGACCCAGTACTTC
j_call: TRBJ1-2; d_call: NA; v_call: TRBV7-9; clone_size: NA; cdr3_length: 16; cdr3_aa: CASRVLDRNLLEGYTF; cdr3_nt: TGTGCCAGCAGGGTTCTTGACAGGAACCTTCTTGAGGGCTACACCTTC
j_call: TRBJ2-1; d_call: NA; v_call: TRBV2; clone_size: NA; cdr3_length: 15; cdr3_aa: CASSEAGFTYNEQFF; cdr3_nt: TGTGCCAGCAGTGAAGCCGGGTTCACCTACAATGAGCAGTTCTTC
j_call: TRBJ1-5; d_call: TRBD1; v_call: TRBV19; clone_size: NA; cdr3_length: 15; cdr3_aa: CASSIVAGGHQPQHF; cdr3_nt: TGTGCCAGTAGTATTGTGGCAGGGGGTCACCAGCCCCAGCATTTT
j_call: TRBJ2-7; d_call: NA; v_call: TRBV5-1; clone_size: NA; cdr3_length: 14; cdr3_aa: CASSSGNINNEQYF; cdr3_nt: TGCGCCAGCAGCTCCGGGAACATCAACAACGAGCAGTACTTC
j_call: TRBJ2-7; d_call: TRBD1; v_call: TRBV19; clone_size: NA; cdr3_length: 15; cdr3_aa: CASSSSTGGFDEQYF; cdr3_nt: TGTGCCAGTAGTTCGTCGACAGGGGGCTTCGACGAGCAGTACTTC
j_call: TRBJ2-6; d_call: TRBD2; v_call: TRBV9; clone_size: NA; cdr3_length: 17; cdr3_aa: CASSVLAGRTGANVLTF; cdr3_nt: TGTGCCAGCAGCGTACTAGCGGGGCGGACTGGGGCCAACGTCCTGACTTTC
j_call: TRBJ1-1; d_call: NA; v_call: TRBV18; clone_size: NA; cdr3_length: 16; cdr3_aa: CASSPTDKQLNTEAFF; cdr3_nt: TGTGCCAGCTCACCTACAGACAAGCAATTGAACACTGAAGCTTTCTTT
j_call: TRBJ1-5; d_call: NA; v_call: TRBV2; clone_size: few; cdr3_length: 14; cdr3_aa: CASHLTPPNQPQHF; cdr3_nt: TGTGCCAGCCACCTAACCCCCCCCAATCAGCCCCAGCATTTT
j_call: TRBJ1-2; d_call: NA; v_call: TRBV5-6; clone_size: NA; cdr3_length: 13; cdr3_aa: CASDLRGNYGYTF; cdr3_nt: TGTGCCAGCGACTTAAGGGGGAACTATGGCTACACCTTC
j_call: TRBJ2-1; d_call: TRBD2; v_call: TRBV5-1; clone_size: NA; cdr3_length: 16; cdr3_aa: CASSPPSGGVLREQFF; cdr3_nt: TGCGCCAGCAGCCCCCCTAGCGGGGGCGTTTTGAGGGAGCAGTTCTTC
j_call: TRBJ1-2; d_call: NA; v_call: TRBV28; clone_size: NA; cdr3_length: 15; cdr3_aa: CASSLWQGTIDGYTF; cdr3_nt: TGTGCCAGCAGTTTATGGCAGGGAACTATCGATGGCTACACCTTC
j_call: TRBJ2-7; d_call: TRBD1; v_call: TRBV3-1/TRBV3-2; clone_size: NA; cdr3_length: 15; cdr3_aa: CASSRLGGLAYEQYF; cdr3_nt: TGTGCCAGCAGCCGCTTAGGGGGCTTGGCCTACGAGCAGTACTTC
j_call: TRBJ2-5; d_call: NA; v_call: TRBV11-2; clone_size: NA; cdr3_length: 11; cdr3_aa: CASSPGSTQYF; cdr3_nt: TGTGCCAGCAGCCCGGGGTCGACCCAGTACTTC
j_call: TRBJ1-1; d_call: NA; v_call: TRBV5-1; clone_size: NA; cdr3_length: 17; cdr3_aa: CASSLRGGYSLNTEAFF; cdr3_nt: TGCGCCAGCAGCTTGCGAGGAGGGTATAGTTTGAACACTGAAGCTTTCTTT
j_call: TRBJ1-6; d_call: NA; v_call: TRBV3-1/TRBV3-2; clone_size: NA; cdr3_length: 14; cdr3_aa: CASSYDRKNSPLHF; cdr3_nt: TGTGCCAGCAGCTACGACAGAAAGAATTCACCCCTCCACTTT
j_call: TRBJ2-7; d_call: NA; v_call: TRBV5-1; clone_size: NA; cdr3_length: 13; cdr3_aa: CASSLAGQREQYF; cdr3_nt: TGCGCCAGCAGCTTGGCTGGTCAGAGGGAGCAGTACTTC
j_call: TRBJ2-3; d_call: NA; v_call: TRBV11-3; clone_size: NA; cdr3_length: 14; cdr3_aa: CASSVLAESDTQYF; cdr3_nt: TGTGCCAGCAGCGTCTTGGCGGAGTCAGATACGCAGTATTTT
j_call: TRBJ1-6; d_call: TRBD1; v_call: TRBV2; clone_size: few; cdr3_length: 14; cdr3_aa: CASSLGQGARPLHF; cdr3_nt: TGTGCCAGCAGTCTCGGGCAGGGGGCGAGGCCCCTCCACTTT
j_call: TRBJ1-2; d_call: NA; v_call: TRBV11-2; clone_size: NA; cdr3_length: 13; cdr3_aa: CASSLPYRGGLAF; cdr3_nt: TGTGCCAGCAGCCTACCCTATCGGGGGGGCCTAGCCTTC
j_call: TRBJ1-4; d_call: TRBD1; v_call: TRBV19; clone_size: NA; cdr3_length: 16; cdr3_aa: CASSIPRTGINEKLFF; cdr3_nt: TGTGCCAGTAGTATCCCCAGGACAGGGATCAATGAAAAACTGTTTTTT
j_call: TRBJ1-5; d_call: TRBD1; v_call: TRBV2; clone_size: once; cdr3_length: 16; cdr3_aa: CASSEAGKGARQPQHF; cdr3_nt: TGTGCCAGCAGTGAAGCGGGAAAGGGGGCGCGGCAGCCCCAGCATTTT